Described below is a single T cell receptor (beta chain) sequence and its context. Its cognate antigen is unknown. Between the trimmed V and J ends, which lost 5 bases and 4 bases, there was a span of 13 bases. CDR1 is SGHDT, CDR2 YYEEEE, per germline. This CDR3 contains 14 residues. The data are from a study of T cell repertoires in cytomegalovirus infection. Overall study context: The authors used CMV epitopes that were HLA-C-restricted (recently identified) and HLA-B-restricted (well studied). The public TCR beta signatures pointed to both CMV infection and matching HLA type. The study, taken as a whole, reports: Cumulative frequency of public TCR beta families picked out carriers of CMV plus the relevant HLA. Ex vivo responses were dominated by HLA-C-restricted CMV-specific TCR beta clonotypes.

One entry per CDR3 protein results from TCRdb running MiXCR on the reads. This sample carries tens of thousands of distinct CDR3 sequences, approximately 24% of them seen once, and the ten largest clones take roughly 50%. The chain has TRBV5-6 and TRBJ1-5; D possibly corresponds to TRBD1 (5 bases). The sequencing used CD8+ T cells from cultured PBMCs, collected from culture after CMV antigen stimulation. The TCR originated in a human donor in good health (CMV status not recorded). Some clones in this sample may be carry-over from other donors' samples. CDR3 DNA: TGTGCCAGCAGTTCGGGACTCCTAAATCAGCCCCAGCATTTT. Its translation is CASSSGLLNQPQHF.